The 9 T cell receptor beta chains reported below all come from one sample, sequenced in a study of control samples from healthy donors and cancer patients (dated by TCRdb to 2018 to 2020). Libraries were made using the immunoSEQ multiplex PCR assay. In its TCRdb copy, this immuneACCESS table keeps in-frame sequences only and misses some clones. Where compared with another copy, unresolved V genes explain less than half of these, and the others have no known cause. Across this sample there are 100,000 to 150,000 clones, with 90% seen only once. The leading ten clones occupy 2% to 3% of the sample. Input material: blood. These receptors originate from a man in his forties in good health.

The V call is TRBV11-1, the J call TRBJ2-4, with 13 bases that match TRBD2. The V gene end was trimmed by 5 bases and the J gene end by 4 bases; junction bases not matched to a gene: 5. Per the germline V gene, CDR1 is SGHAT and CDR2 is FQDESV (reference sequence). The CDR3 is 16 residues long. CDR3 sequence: CASSHRTSGGKNIQYF. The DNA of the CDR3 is TGTGCCAGCAGCCACCGGACTAGCGGGGGTAAAAACATTCAGTACTTC.

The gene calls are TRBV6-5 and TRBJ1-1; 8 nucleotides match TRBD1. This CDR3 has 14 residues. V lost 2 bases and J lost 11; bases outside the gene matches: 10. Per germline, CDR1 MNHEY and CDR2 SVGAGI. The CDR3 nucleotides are TGTGCCAGCAGTTACGGGCCAGGGGGCTGGCGCGCTTTCTTT. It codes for CASSYGPGGWRAFF.

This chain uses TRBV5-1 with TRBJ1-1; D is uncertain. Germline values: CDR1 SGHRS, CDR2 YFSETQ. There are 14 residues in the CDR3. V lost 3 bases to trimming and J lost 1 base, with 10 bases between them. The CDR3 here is CASSSPSGNTEAFF. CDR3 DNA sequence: TGCGCCAGCAGCTCCCCGTCCGGGAACACTGAAGCTTTCTTT.

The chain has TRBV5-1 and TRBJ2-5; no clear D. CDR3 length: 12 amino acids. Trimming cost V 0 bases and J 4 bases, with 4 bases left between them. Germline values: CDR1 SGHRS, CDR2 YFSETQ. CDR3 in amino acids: CASSLAAETQYF. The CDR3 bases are TGCGCCAGCAGCTTGGCCGCAGAGACCCAGTACTTC.

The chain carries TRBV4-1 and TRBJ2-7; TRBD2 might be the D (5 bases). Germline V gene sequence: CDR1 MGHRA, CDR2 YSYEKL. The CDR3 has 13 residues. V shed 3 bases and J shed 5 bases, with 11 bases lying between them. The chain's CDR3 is CASSHLEGHEQYF. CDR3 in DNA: TGCGCCAGCAGCCACCTAGAGGGCCACGAGCAGTACTTC.

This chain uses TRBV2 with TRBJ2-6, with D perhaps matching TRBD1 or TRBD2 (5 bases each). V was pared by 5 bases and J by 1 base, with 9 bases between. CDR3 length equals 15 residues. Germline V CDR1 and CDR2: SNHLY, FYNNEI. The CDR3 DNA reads TGTGCCAGCAGTAGGGGAGAATCTGGGGCCAACGTCCTGACTTTC. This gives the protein CASSRGESGANVLTF.

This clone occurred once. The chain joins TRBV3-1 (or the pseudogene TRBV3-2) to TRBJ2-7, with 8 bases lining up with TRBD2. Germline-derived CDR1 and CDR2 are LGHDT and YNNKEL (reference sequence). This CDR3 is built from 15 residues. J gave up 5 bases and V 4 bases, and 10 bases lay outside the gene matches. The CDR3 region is CASSLPGTRANEQYF. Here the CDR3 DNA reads TGTGCCAGCAGCCTACCCGGGACTAGGGCAAACGAGCAGTACTTC.

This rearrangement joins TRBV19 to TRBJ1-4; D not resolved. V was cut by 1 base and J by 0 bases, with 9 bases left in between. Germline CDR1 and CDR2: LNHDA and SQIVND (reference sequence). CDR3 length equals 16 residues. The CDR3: CASSIGQASTNEKLFF. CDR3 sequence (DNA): TGTGCCAGTAGTATAGGGCAGGCCTCAACTAATGAAAAACTGTTTTTT.

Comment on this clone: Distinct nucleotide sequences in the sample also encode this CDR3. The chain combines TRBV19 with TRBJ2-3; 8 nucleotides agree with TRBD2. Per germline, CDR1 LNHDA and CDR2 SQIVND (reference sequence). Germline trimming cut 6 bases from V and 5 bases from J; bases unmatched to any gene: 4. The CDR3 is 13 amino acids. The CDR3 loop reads CASSPGGGDTQYF. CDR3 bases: TGTGCCAGTAGCCCCGGGGGGGGAGATACGCAGTATTTT.